The rows below give T cell receptor beta chains drawn from one sample of a study of cytomegalovirus exposure and HLA in healthy donors. The data were produced by immunoSEQ multiplex PCR, yet TCRdb's version contains in-frame clones alone and is incomplete. Here the sample spans under 300,000 clones, roughly 81% being singletons. Sample: PBMCs. Every receptor here comes from a woman aged 40 to 50 in good health and CMV-seropositive. Both conserved end residues are part of each CDR3. The order of the fields is J gene, D gene, V gene, clone size, CDR3 DNA, CDR3 protein. D genes are given only for firm matches. The listing skips clone size in some rows; elsewhere it reads once, few, many or a size class.

J gene: TRBJ2-2; D gene: -; V gene: TRBV27; clone size: -; CDR3 DNA: TGTGCCAGCAGCCTTCTCTTCGGGGAGCTGTTTTTT; CDR3 protein: CASSLLFGELFF
J gene: TRBJ1-1; D gene: -; V gene: TRBV20-1; clone size: -; CDR3 DNA: TGCAGTGCTATTGACAGTACTGAAGCTTTCTTT; CDR3 protein: CSAIDSTEAFF
J gene: TRBJ1-1; D gene: -; V gene: TRBV20-1; clone size: -; CDR3 DNA: TGCAGTGCTACTGTGAACACTGAAGCTTTCTTT; CDR3 protein: CSATVNTEAFF
J gene: TRBJ1-1; D gene: -; V gene: TRBV7-8; clone size: -; CDR3 DNA: TGCCCGGGGCGGGAGAACACTGAAGCTTTCTTT; CDR3 protein: CPGRENTEAFF
J gene: TRBJ1-2; D gene: -; V gene: TRBV7-2; clone size: once; CDR3 DNA: TGTGCCAGCAGCTTAACTTCGGCGGAACGTGGCTACACCTTC; CDR3 protein: CASSLTSAERGYTF
J gene: TRBJ2-7; D gene: TRBD1; V gene: TRBV7-9; clone size: -; CDR3 DNA: TGTGCCAGCAGCGGGGACAGATCCCCCCACGAGCAGTACTTC; CDR3 protein: CASSGDRSPHEQYF
J gene: TRBJ2-7; D gene: TRBD1; V gene: TRBV14; clone size: few; CDR3 DNA: TGTGCCAGCAGCCAGGCCAGACAGGGGGCCCACGAGCAGTACTTC; CDR3 protein: CASSQARQGAHEQYF
J gene: TRBJ1-5; D gene: TRBD1; V gene: TRBV5-1; clone size: -; CDR3 DNA: TGCGCCAGCACCTCCCCCGGGACAGTCCGAAATTTGGTGGATCAGCCCCAGCATTTT; CDR3 protein: CASTSPGTVRNLVDQPQHF
J gene: TRBJ1-1; D gene: -; V gene: TRBV5-1; clone size: -; CDR3 DNA: TGCGCCAGCAGCTTTGGGGGCCTGGCGTCTCATGAAGCTTTCTTT; CDR3 protein: CASSFGGLASHEAFF
J gene: TRBJ2-3; D gene: -; V gene: TRBV6-6; clone size: -; CDR3 DNA: TGTGCCAGCAGTTACCCAAGCACCGGGGGCACAGATACGCAGTATTTT; CDR3 protein: CASSYPSTGGTDTQYF
J gene: TRBJ2-7; D gene: -; V gene: TRBV5-8; clone size: -; CDR3 DNA: TGTGCCAGCAGCTTGGCCCAGGGGTACGAGCAGTACTTC; CDR3 protein: CASSLAQGYEQYF
J gene: TRBJ2-7; D gene: TRBD1; V gene: TRBV7-9; clone size: -; CDR3 DNA: TGTGCCAGCAGCTTAGAACAGGGGGCCAACGAGCAGTACTTC; CDR3 protein: CASSLEQGANEQYF
J gene: TRBJ2-4; D gene: -; V gene: TRBV4-3; clone size: few; CDR3 DNA: TGCGCCAGCAGCCTCGCGGGACTGGACATTCAGTACTTC; CDR3 protein: CASSLAGLDIQYF
J gene: TRBJ2-5; D gene: -; V gene: TRBV6-5; clone size: -; CDR3 DNA: TGTGCCAGCAGATGGGCGGGATGGGCCCAAGAGACCCAGTACTTC; CDR3 protein: CASRWAGWAQETQYF
J gene: TRBJ2-7; D gene: TRBD1; V gene: TRBV29-1; clone size: -; CDR3 DNA: TGCAGCGTTGGGACGACAGGGTATACCGAGCAGTACTTC; CDR3 protein: CSVGTTGYTEQYF
J gene: TRBJ2-3; D gene: -; V gene: TRBV7-6; clone size: -; CDR3 DNA: TGTGCCAGCAGCCGAGCGGGAGATACGCAGTATTTT; CDR3 protein: CASSRAGDTQYF
J gene: TRBJ2-1; D gene: -; V gene: TRBV11-3; clone size: -; CDR3 DNA: TGTGCCAGCAGCTTATTATTAGTCCCCAGGGATGAGCAGTTCTTC; CDR3 protein: CASSLLLVPRDEQFF
J gene: TRBJ2-1; D gene: -; V gene: TRBV2; clone size: -; CDR3 DNA: TGTGCCAGCAGTGAGCAGGGGCGGGATGAGCAGTTCTTC; CDR3 protein: CASSEQGRDEQFF
J gene: TRBJ2-7; D gene: TRBD2; V gene: TRBV11-1; clone size: -; CDR3 DNA: TGTGCCAGCAGCTTAGGGACTAGCGGCTCCTACGAGCAGTACTTC; CDR3 protein: CASSLGTSGSYEQYF
J gene: TRBJ2-3; D gene: -; V gene: TRBV5-1; clone size: -; CDR3 DNA: TGCGCCAGCAGCCCGGCGACAGATACAGATACGCAGTATTTT; CDR3 protein: CASSPATDTDTQYF
J gene: TRBJ1-2; D gene: -; V gene: TRBV29-1; clone size: -; CDR3 DNA: TGCAGCGCCGCCAGGGAAACAAACTATGGCTACACCTTC; CDR3 protein: CSAARETNYGYTF
J gene: TRBJ1-6; D gene: -; V gene: TRBV21-1; clone size: -; CDR3 DNA: TGTGCCAGCAGCAAAGCCCTCGACAGGGCTTCTAATTCACCCCTCCACTTT; CDR3 protein: CASSKALDRASNSPLHF
J gene: TRBJ2-7; D gene: TRBD2; V gene: TRBV4-3; clone size: -; CDR3 DNA: TGCGCCAGCAGCCAAGACAGACTAGCGATTACCTACGAGCAGTACTTC; CDR3 protein: CASSQDRLAITYEQYF
J gene: TRBJ2-7; D gene: TRBD2; V gene: TRBV6-5; clone size: -; CDR3 DNA: TGTGCCAGCAGCCCCGGACTAGCGGGAGGGTACGAGCAGTACTTC; CDR3 protein: CASSPGLAGGYEQYF
J gene: TRBJ2-7; D gene: TRBD2; V gene: TRBV11-2; clone size: -; CDR3 DNA: TGTGCCAGCAGCTTAGTATCCGGACTAGTCCTCTACGAGCAGTACTTC; CDR3 protein: CASSLVSGLVLYEQYF
J gene: TRBJ2-3; D gene: TRBD2; V gene: TRBV27; clone size: -; CDR3 DNA: TGTGCCAGCAGCGGGACTAGCGGACGATCTAGCACAGATACGCAGTATTTT; CDR3 protein: CASSGTSGRSSTDTQYF
J gene: TRBJ1-3; D gene: -; V gene: TRBV18; clone size: -; CDR3 DNA: TGTGCCAGCTCCCAACAGGCAGCCAGCTCTGGAAACACCATATATTTT; CDR3 protein: CASSQQAASSGNTIYF
J gene: TRBJ1-1; D gene: -; V gene: TRBV7-9; clone size: once; CDR3 DNA: TGTTCCAGCAGCTTCTCCTCCGACAGGAACACTGAAGCTTTCTTT; CDR3 protein: CSSSFSSDRNTEAFF
J gene: TRBJ1-5; D gene: -; V gene: TRBV7-2; clone size: once; CDR3 DNA: TGTGCCAGCAGCTTAGTATGGGGGGGTAATCAGCCCCAGCATTTT; CDR3 protein: CASSLVWGGNQPQHF
J gene: TRBJ1-6; D gene: TRBD1; V gene: TRBV11-3; clone size: -; CDR3 DNA: TGTGCCAGCAGCCCCGGACCGGGACAGGGGTATAATTCACCCCTCCACTTT; CDR3 protein: CASSPGPGQGYNSPLHF
J gene: TRBJ2-2; D gene: -; V gene: TRBV7-2; clone size: -; CDR3 DNA: TGTGCCAGCAGCACCCGTCGGTCTAGCGACACCGGGGAGCTGTTTTTT; CDR3 protein: CASSTRRSSDTGELFF
J gene: TRBJ2-7; D gene: -; V gene: TRBV19; clone size: -; CDR3 DNA: TGTGCCAGTACATTCTCGGGGACACCATACGAGCAGTACTTC; CDR3 protein: CASTFSGTPYEQYF
J gene: TRBJ2-1; D gene: TRBD2; V gene: TRBV6-5; clone size: -; CDR3 DNA: TGTGCCAGCAGTTCAGCGGGACTAGCGGACTACAATGAGCAGTTCTTC; CDR3 protein: CASSSAGLADYNEQFF